This TCR beta chain was identified in a study of control samples from healthy donors and cancer patients (dated by TCRdb to between 2020 and 2021). Library preparation used the immunoSEQ multiplex PCR assay. TCRdb took this table from immuneACCESS and kept in-frame rearrangements with V and J called. Such tables lack part of the clones; where checked against another copy, unresolved V genes explain under half of the gap, and the rest is unexplained. This sample holds 150,000 to 200,000 clones; 85% to 95% were observed only once. The ten biggest clones cover roughly 4.3% of the sample. With respect to this clone: What this receptor recognizes is not known. There are no base qualities to consult, and no much larger clone falls within one base.

Taken from the germline V gene (reference sequence), the CDR1 and CDR2 loops are LNHNV and YYDKDF. V and J are truncated by 2 bases and 2 bases respectively, leaving an intervening sequence of 11 bases. CDR3 length: 15 amino acids, cysteine to phenylalanine. The only DNA kept is the CDR3, 45 bases in frame from the first base. The rearranged segments are TRBV15 and TRBJ2-3; the D gene is not confidently resolved. The source of this sequence is a woman aged 55-69 years in good health. The sequenced sample consisted of blood. The DNA reads TGTGCCACCAGCAGAAACCTCTGGGACACAGATACGCAGTATTTT. Its amino acids are CATSRNLWDTDTQYF.